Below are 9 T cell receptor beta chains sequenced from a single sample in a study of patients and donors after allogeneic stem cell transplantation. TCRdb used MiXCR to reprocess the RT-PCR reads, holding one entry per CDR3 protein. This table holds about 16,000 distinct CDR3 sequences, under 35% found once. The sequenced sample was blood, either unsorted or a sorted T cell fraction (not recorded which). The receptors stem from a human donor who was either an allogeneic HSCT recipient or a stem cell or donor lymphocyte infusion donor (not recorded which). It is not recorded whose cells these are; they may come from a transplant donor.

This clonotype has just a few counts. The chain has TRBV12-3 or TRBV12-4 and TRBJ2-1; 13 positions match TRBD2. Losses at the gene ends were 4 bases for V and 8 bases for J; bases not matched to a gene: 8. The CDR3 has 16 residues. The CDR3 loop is CASSYPGTSGVDEQFF. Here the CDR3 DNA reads TGTGCCAGCAGTTATCCCGGGACTAGCGGGGTTGATGAGCAGTTCTTC.

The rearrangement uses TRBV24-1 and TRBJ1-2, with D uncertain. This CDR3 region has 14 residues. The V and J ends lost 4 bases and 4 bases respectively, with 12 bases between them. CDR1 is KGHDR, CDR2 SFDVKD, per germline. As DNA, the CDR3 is TGTGCCACCAGTGAAGCTCCCTGGGGCTATGGCTACACCTTC. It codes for CATSEAPWGYGYTF.

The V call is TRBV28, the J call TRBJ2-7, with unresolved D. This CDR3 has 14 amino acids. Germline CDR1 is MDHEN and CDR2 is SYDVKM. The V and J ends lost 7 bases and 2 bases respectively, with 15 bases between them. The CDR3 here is CASTLGSVAYEQYF. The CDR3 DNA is TGTGCCAGCACCCTAGGTTCTGTCGCCTACGAGCAGTACTTC.

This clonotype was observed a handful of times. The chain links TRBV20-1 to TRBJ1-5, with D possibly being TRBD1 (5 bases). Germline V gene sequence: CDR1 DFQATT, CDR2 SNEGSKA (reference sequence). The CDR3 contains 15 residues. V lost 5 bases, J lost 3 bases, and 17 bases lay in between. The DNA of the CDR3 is TGCAGTGCTCTCGGGGGGAACAGAATCAATCAGCCCCAGCATTTT. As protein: CSALGGNRINQPQHF.

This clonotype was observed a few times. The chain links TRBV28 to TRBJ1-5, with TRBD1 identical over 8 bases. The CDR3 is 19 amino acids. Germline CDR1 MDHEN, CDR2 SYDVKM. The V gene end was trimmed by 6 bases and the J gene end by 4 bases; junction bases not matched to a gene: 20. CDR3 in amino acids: CASRLLGQGVALGNQPQHF. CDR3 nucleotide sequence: TGTGCCAGCAGGTTACTAGGACAGGGCGTTGCTCTCGGAAATCAGCCCCAGCATTTT.

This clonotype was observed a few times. DNA for the CDR3: TGCAGTGCGCCGGGACAGGGTGTAGGAAAACTGTTTTTT. Amino acids: CSAPGQGVGKLFF. The rearrangement uses TRBV20-1 and TRBJ1-4, with 9 nucleotides matching TRBD1. J lost 10 bases, V lost 6 bases, and 9 bases had no gene match. The germline gives CDR1 DFQATT, CDR2 SNEGSKA (reference sequence). The CDR3 consists of 13 residues.

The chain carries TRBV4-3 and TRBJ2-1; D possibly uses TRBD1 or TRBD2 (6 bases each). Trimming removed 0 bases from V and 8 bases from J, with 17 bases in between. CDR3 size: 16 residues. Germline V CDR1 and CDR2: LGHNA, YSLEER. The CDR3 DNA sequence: TGCGCCAGCAGCCAAGATTTAGGGGGGCCTATAGATGAGCAGTTCTTC. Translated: CASSQDLGGPIDEQFF.

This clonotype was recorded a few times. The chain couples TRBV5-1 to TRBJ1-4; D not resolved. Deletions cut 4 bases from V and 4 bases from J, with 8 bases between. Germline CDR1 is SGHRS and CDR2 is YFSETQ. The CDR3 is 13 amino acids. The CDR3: CASSGDLNEKLFF. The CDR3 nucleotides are TGCGCCAGCAGCGGAGACCTTAATGAAAAACTGTTTTTT.

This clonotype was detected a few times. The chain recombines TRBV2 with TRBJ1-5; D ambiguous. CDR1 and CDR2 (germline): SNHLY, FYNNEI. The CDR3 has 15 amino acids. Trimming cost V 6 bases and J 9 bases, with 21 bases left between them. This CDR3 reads CASSRKWEGGSPQHF. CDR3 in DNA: TGTGCCAGCAGCCGTAAATGGGAGGGTGGCTCGCCCCAGCATTTT.